A selection of T cell receptor beta chains follows, all from one sample in a study of shared clonotypes between healthy human individuals. Profiling relied on immunoSEQ multiplex PCR, and the TCRdb table lists in-frame clones only, not all of them. The sample carries approximately 1.9 million clones, just under 95% recorded once. Sequences were obtained from naive CD8+ T cells from PBMCs. These receptor sequences come from a man aged 18 to 29 in good health. Some clones in this sample may be carry-over from other donors' samples. Each CDR3 is given with its conserved first and last residue. Each record gives: J gene, V gene, clone size, D gene, CDR3 DNA, CDR3 protein. D genes are given only for firm matches. Only some rows state a clone size, as once, few, many or a class for expanded clones.

j_call: TRBJ2-7; v_call: TRBV30; clone_size: NA; d_call: NA; cdr3_nt: TGTGCCTACTCCCCCGGGATTTACAGCTCCTACGAGCAGTACTTC; cdr3_aa: CAYSPGIYSSYEQYF
j_call: TRBJ2-1; v_call: TRBV27; clone_size: NA; d_call: NA; cdr3_nt: TGTGCCAGCAGTTTCGGCGGCGGACTGGAGCAGTTCTTC; cdr3_aa: CASSFGGGLEQFF
j_call: TRBJ2-7; v_call: TRBV5-5; clone_size: NA; d_call: NA; cdr3_nt: TGTGCCAGCAGCTTGAAACGGGTTTACGAGCAGTACTTC; cdr3_aa: CASSLKRVYEQYF
j_call: TRBJ2-4; v_call: TRBV7-9; clone_size: once; d_call: NA; cdr3_nt: TGTGCCAGCAGCTTAGGCTCCAAAAACATTCAGTACTTC; cdr3_aa: CASSLGSKNIQYF
j_call: TRBJ2-7; v_call: TRBV9; clone_size: NA; d_call: NA; cdr3_nt: TGTGCCAGCAGCGTCGCGGGACTCGGATCCGAGCAGTACTTC; cdr3_aa: CASSVAGLGSEQYF
j_call: TRBJ1-2; v_call: TRBV4-1; clone_size: NA; d_call: NA; cdr3_nt: TGCGCCAGCAGCCAGGGGGGGTGGGATGGAGCTGGCTACACCTTC; cdr3_aa: CASSQGGWDGAGYTF
j_call: TRBJ2-7; v_call: TRBV5-4; clone_size: NA; d_call: NA; cdr3_nt: TGTGCCAGCAGCTACCTCTCCGGGACCCTAAGCTACGAGCAGTACTTC; cdr3_aa: CASSYLSGTLSYEQYF
j_call: TRBJ2-5; v_call: TRBV6-1; clone_size: NA; d_call: NA; cdr3_nt: TGTGCCAGCAGTGAAGTAATGGTGGGCACAGGGTCCCAAGAGACCCAGTACTTC; cdr3_aa: CASSEVMVGTGSQETQYF
j_call: TRBJ2-1; v_call: TRBV9; clone_size: NA; d_call: TRBD1; cdr3_nt: TGTGCCAGCAGCGAGCCGGGACAGGGGTACAATGAGCAGTTCTTC; cdr3_aa: CASSEPGQGYNEQFF
j_call: TRBJ2-1; v_call: TRBV27; clone_size: NA; d_call: NA; cdr3_nt: TGTGCCAGCAGTTTATCGTCCTATTACAATGAGCAGTTCTTC; cdr3_aa: CASSLSSYYNEQFF
j_call: TRBJ2-1; v_call: TRBV11-2; clone_size: NA; d_call: TRBD2; cdr3_nt: TGTGCCAGCAGCTTAGGTCCTAGCGGTCCCTACAATGAGCAGTTCTTC; cdr3_aa: CASSLGPSGPYNEQFF
j_call: TRBJ2-7; v_call: TRBV27; clone_size: NA; d_call: NA; cdr3_nt: TGTGCCAGCAGTTTTGGCGCTACCTACGAGCAGTACTTC; cdr3_aa: CASSFGATYEQYF
j_call: TRBJ2-7; v_call: TRBV10-3; clone_size: once; d_call: NA; cdr3_nt: TGTGCCATCAGTGGTGATAACTGGGGCGAGCAGTACTTC; cdr3_aa: CAISGDNWGEQYF
j_call: TRBJ2-7; v_call: TRBV2; clone_size: NA; d_call: NA; cdr3_nt: TGTGCCAGCAGATTGGTAACCTACGAGCAGTACTTC; cdr3_aa: CASRLVTYEQYF
j_call: TRBJ2-1; v_call: TRBV2; clone_size: NA; d_call: NA; cdr3_nt: TGTGCCAGCAGTGGGGTGAGGGACCACGGCGACAATGAGCAGTTCTTC; cdr3_aa: CASSGVRDHGDNEQFF
j_call: TRBJ2-1; v_call: TRBV30; clone_size: NA; d_call: TRBD2; cdr3_nt: TGTGCCTGGAGTCCGGGACTAGCGGGAAATGAGCAGTTCTTC; cdr3_aa: CAWSPGLAGNEQFF
j_call: TRBJ2-7; v_call: TRBV28; clone_size: NA; d_call: NA; cdr3_nt: TGTGCCAGCATGCGGAGGGTTCGCTACGAGCAGTACTTC; cdr3_aa: CASMRRVRYEQYF
j_call: TRBJ2-1; v_call: TRBV29-1; clone_size: NA; d_call: NA; cdr3_nt: TGCAGCGTTGAATTTAGAGCGTTCCGAACCCTGTACAATGAGCAGTTCTTC; cdr3_aa: CSVEFRAFRTLYNEQFF
j_call: TRBJ2-7; v_call: TRBV29-1; clone_size: NA; d_call: TRBD1; cdr3_nt: TGCAGCGTTGAAGAGGGGACAGGCACTCCCTACGAGCAGTACTTC; cdr3_aa: CSVEEGTGTPYEQYF
j_call: TRBJ2-2; v_call: TRBV9; clone_size: NA; d_call: NA; cdr3_nt: TGTGCCAGCAGCGTCGGCAGGGGCGCTAAGGGGGAGCTGTTTTTT; cdr3_aa: CASSVGRGAKGELFF
j_call: TRBJ2-7; v_call: TRBV2; clone_size: NA; d_call: TRBD2; cdr3_nt: TGTGCCAGCAGTCGAGAACCGGGACTAGACTACGAGCAGTACTTC; cdr3_aa: CASSREPGLDYEQYF
j_call: TRBJ2-1; v_call: TRBV7-8; clone_size: NA; d_call: NA; cdr3_nt: TGTGCCAGCAGCGTCGGACGGGGACTGGTGGGGAATGAGCAGTTCTTC; cdr3_aa: CASSVGRGLVGNEQFF